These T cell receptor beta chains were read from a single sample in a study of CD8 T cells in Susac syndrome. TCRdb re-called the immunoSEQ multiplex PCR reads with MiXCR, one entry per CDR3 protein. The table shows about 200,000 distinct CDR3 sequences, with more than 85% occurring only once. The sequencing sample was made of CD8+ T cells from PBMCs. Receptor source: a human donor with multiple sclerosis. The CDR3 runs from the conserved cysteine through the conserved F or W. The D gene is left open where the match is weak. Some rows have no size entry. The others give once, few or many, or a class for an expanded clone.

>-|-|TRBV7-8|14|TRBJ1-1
TGTGCCAGCCGCGGTTTGGCAGTTAACACTGAAGCTTTCTTT
CASRGLAVNTEAFF
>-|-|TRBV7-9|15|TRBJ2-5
TGTGCCAGCAGCGCCTCACTTAACCCTCTGGAGACCCAGTACTTC
CASSASLNPLETQYF
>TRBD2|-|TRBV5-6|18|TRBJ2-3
TGTGCCAGCAGCCCTGGGATTGAAGCGGGGGACTACACAGATACGCAGTATTTT
CASSPGIEAGDYTDTQYF
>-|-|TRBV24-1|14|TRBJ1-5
TGTGCCACCAGTGATCCACAAGGGCATCAGCCCCAGCATTTT
CATSDPQGHQPQHF
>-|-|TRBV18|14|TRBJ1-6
TGTGCCAGCTCACCACCGACAGGCAATTCACCCCTCCACTTT
CASSPPTGNSPLHF
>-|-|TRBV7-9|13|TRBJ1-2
TGTGCCAGCGCGCAGATTGGCCGGGATGGCTACACCTTC
CASAQIGRDGYTF
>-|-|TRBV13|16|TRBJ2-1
TGTGCCAGCAGCCCGGGAGCGGTGAGCTCCTACAATGAGCAGTTCTTC
CASSPGAVSSYNEQFF
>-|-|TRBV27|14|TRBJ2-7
TGTGCCAGCAGTCAGGCCTCCTCCTCCCACGAGCAGTACTTC
CASSQASSSHEQYF
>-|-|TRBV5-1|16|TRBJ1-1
TGCGCCAGCACGGGATCGGAGGGCAGGGACGACACTGAAGCTTTCTTT
CASTGSEGRDDTEAFF
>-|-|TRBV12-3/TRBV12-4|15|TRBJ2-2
TGTGCCAGCAGTTTGGAGGGATCGTTCGCCGGGGAGCTGTTTTTT
CASSLEGSFAGELFF
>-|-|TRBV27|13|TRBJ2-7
TGTGCCAGCAGTGTACGCTCTCCCTACGAGCAGTACTTC
CASSVRSPYEQYF
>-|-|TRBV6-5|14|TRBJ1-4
TGTGCCAGCAGTTACGGGGGCGTGGGTGAAAAACTGTTTTTT
CASSYGGVGEKLFF
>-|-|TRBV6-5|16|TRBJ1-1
TGTGCCAGCAGTTACGGCGGGGGGGGCATGAACACTGAAGCTTTCTTT
CASSYGGGGMNTEAFF
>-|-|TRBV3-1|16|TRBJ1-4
TGTGCCAGCAGCCAAGAGATGGGAGCGGCTAATGAAAAACTGTTTTTT
CASSQEMGAANEKLFF
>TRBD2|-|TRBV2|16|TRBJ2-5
TGTGCCAGCAGTGAACTTCTGGGCGGGAGCCAAGAGACCCAGTACTTC
CASSELLGGSQETQYF
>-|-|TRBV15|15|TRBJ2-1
TGTGCCACCAGCGCCGGGCGGAGCTCCTACAATGAGCAGTTCTTC
CATSAGRSSYNEQFF
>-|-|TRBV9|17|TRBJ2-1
TGTGCCAGCAGCGTGTTGTCGTCGGCCCAGGAATACAATGAGCAGTTCTTC
CASSVLSSAQEYNEQFF
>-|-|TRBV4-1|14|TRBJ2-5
TGCGCCAGCAGCCGGGGGGGGACAGAAGAGACCCAGTACTTC
CASSRGGTEETQYF
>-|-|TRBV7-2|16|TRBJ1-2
TGTGCCAGCAGCTTAGAGGTTTCGGAGGGAATAGCTGGCTACACCTTC
CASSLEVSEGIAGYTF
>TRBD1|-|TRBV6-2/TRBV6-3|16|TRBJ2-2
TGTGCCAGCAGCACTCTACCGGGACAGGGAATCGGGGAGCTGTTTTTT
CASSTLPGQGIGELFF
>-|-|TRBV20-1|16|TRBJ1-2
TGCAGTGCTAGAGAGCGGGGTGCAGGGGCCGCTAATGGCTACACCTTC
CSARERGAGAANGYTF
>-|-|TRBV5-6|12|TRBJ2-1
TGTGCCAGCAGCTCGCTAGGTGATGAGCAGTTCTTC
CASSSLGDEQFF
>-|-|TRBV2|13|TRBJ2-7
TGTGCCAGCAGTTTTTACGACAGCTACGAGCAGTACTTC
CASSFYDSYEQYF
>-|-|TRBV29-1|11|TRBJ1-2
TGCAGCGTACCCGGGACTCTCAGCTACACCTTC
CSVPGTLSYTF
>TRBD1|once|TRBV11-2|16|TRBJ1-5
TGTGCCAGCAGCTTAGAAGGGCAGGGGGGAGATCAGCCCCAGCATTTT
CASSLEGQGGDQPQHF
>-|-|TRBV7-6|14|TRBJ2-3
TGTGCCAGCAGCTTGCCTGGGACCACAGATACGCAGTATTTT
CASSLPGTTDTQYF
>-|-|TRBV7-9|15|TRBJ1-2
TGTGCCAGCAGCCACCCCGGGGGGGCAGTCTATGGCTACACCTTC
CASSHPGGAVYGYTF
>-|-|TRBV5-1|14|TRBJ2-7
TGCGCCAGCAGCTTGGTTGGCATATCCTACGAGCAGTACTTC
CASSLVGISYEQYF
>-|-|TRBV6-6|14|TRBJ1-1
TGTGCCAGCAGTTACACAAAACAGGGAACTGAAGCTTTCTTT
CASSYTKQGTEAFF
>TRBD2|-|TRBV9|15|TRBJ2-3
TGTGCCAGCAGTCTCGGGACTAGCAGTACAGATACGCAGTATTTT
CASSLGTSSTDTQYF
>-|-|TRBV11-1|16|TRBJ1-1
TGTGCCAGCAGCTTCTCTCCCGCCGGGCTGAACACTGAAGCTTTCTTT
CASSFSPAGLNTEAFF
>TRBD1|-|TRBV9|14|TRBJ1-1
TGTGCCAGCAGCGTAGAGGGACAGGGCACTGAAGCTTTCTTT
CASSVEGQGTEAFF
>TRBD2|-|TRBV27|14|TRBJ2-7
TGTGCCAGCAGTCCCGGGACTAGACAGTACGAGCAGTACTTC
CASSPGTRQYEQYF
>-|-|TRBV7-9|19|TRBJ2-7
TGTGCCAGCAGCGGGACGGCCGGAGCTTCTACCTTAGATTACTACGAGCAGTACTTC
CASSGTAGASTLDYYEQYF
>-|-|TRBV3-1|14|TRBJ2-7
TGTGCCAGCAGCCGAGGTCAGGTTGCCTACGAGCAGTACTTC
CASSRGQVAYEQYF
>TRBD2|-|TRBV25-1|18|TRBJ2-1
TGTGCCAGCAGTGACTCCGTCATGGCGCTAGCGGGTTACAATGAGCAGTTCTTC
CASSDSVMALAGYNEQFF
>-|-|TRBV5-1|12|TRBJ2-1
TGCGCCAGCAGCTTGGTAGGGGGGCAGTGGTTCTTC
CASSLVGGQWFF
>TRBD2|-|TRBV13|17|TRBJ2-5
TGTGCCAGCAGCTCCCTCGGGGGACTAGCGGGCCAAGAGACCCAGTACTTC
CASSSLGGLAGQETQYF
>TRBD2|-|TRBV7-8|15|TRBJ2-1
TGTGCCAGCAGCGTCCCTAGCGGCTCCTACAATGAGCAGTTCTTC
CASSVPSGSYNEQFF
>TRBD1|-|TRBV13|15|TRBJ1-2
TGTGCCAGCAGCTTGTGGACTGACAGGGACTATGGCTACACCTTC
CASSLWTDRDYGYTF
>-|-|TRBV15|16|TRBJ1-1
TGTGCCACCAGCAGAGGGAGGGGGGCCGGGAACACTGAAGCTTTCTTT
CATSRGRGAGNTEAFF
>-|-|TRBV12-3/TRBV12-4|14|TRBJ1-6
TGTGCCAGCAGTCCCACCGTGGGCGGCCCGGAAGTCCACTTT
CASSPTVGGPEVHF
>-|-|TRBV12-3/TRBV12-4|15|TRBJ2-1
TGTGCCAGCAGTTTTGGCGGGCTTACCTACAATGAGCAGTTCTTC
CASSFGGLTYNEQFF
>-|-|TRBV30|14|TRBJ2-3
TGTGCCTGGAGTGTAGTTTCCGACACAGATACGCAGTATTTT
CAWSVVSDTDTQYF
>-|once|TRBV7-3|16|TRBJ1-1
TGTGCCAGCAGCCGGGGGGCCGGGCTTGAGAGAGGTGAAGCTTTCTTT
CASSRGAGLERGEAFF
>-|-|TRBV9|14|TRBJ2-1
TGTGCCAGCAGCCGGGACGACGCGCGTAATGAGCAGTTCTTC
CASSRDDARNEQFF
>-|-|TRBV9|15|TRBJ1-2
TGTGCCAGCAGCGCCGGAGAGGGGCCAGGTGATGGCTACACCTTC
CASSAGEGPGDGYTF
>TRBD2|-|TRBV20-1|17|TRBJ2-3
TGCAGTGCTACCAGGACTAGCGAACCCCGAAGCACAGATACGCAGTATTTT
CSATRTSEPRSTDTQYF
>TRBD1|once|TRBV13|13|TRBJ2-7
TGTGCCAGCAGGCCCAGGGGGTACTACGAGCAGTACTTC
CASRPRGYYEQYF
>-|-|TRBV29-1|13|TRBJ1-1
TGCAGCGTTGTGGAGGGCTGGAACACTGAAGCTTTCTTT
CSVVEGWNTEAFF
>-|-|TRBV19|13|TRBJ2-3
TGTGCCAGTACCACAGGGGACTCAGATACGCAGTATTTT
CASTTGDSDTQYF
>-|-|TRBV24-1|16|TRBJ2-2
TGTGCCACCAGTGATTTGGGGCTAGATCGGACCGGGGAGCTGTTTTTT
CATSDLGLDRTGELFF
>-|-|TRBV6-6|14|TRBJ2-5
TGTGCCAGCAGTTACTCTTCAGTGCAAGAGACCCAGTACTTC
CASSYSSVQETQYF
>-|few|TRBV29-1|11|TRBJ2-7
TGCAGCGTGCTCATATCTTACGAGCAGTACTTC
CSVLISYEQYF
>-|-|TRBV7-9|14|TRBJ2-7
TGTGCCAGCAGCTCGGGGGACAGAGCCTACGAGCAGTACTTC
CASSSGDRAYEQYF